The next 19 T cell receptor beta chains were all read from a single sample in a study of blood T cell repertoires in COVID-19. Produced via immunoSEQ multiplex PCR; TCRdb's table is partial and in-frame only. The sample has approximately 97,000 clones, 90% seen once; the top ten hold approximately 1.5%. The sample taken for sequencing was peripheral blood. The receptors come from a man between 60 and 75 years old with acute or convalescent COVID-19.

In nucleotides, the CDR3 is TGTGCCAGTAACACGGGACTAGCGGGGAGCACAGATACGCAGTATTTT. Translated: CASNTGLAGSTDTQYF. The gene calls are TRBV2 and TRBJ2-3; 13 bases match TRBD2. The V gene's germline CDR1 is SNHLY and CDR2 FYNNEI. The CDR3 has 16 amino acids. V was clipped by 9 bases and J by 0 bases; unmatched bases: 6.

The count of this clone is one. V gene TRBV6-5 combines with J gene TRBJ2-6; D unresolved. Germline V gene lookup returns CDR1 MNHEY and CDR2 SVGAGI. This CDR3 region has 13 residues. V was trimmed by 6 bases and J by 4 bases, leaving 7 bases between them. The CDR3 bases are TGTGCCAGCAGCCCATTCGGGGCCAACGTCCTGACTTTC. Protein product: CASSPFGANVLTF.

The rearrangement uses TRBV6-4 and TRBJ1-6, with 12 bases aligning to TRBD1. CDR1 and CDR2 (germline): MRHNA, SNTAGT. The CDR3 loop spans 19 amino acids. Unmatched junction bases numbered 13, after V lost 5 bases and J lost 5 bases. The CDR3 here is CASSLEGQGAEGNNSPLHF. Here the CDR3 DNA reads TGTGCCAGCAGTCTAGAGGGACAGGGGGCTGAAGGAAATAATTCACCCCTCCACTTT.

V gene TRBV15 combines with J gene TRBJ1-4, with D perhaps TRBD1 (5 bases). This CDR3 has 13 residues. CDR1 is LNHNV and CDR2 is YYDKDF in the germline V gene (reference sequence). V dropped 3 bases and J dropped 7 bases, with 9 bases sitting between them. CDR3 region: CATSRGLGEKLFF. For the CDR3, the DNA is TGTGCCACCAGCAGGGGACTGGGTGAAAAACTGTTTTTT.

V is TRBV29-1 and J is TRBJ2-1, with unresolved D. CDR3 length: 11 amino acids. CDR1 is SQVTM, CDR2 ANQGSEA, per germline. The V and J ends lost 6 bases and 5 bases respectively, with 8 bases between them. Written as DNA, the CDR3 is TGCAGCGTGGCTGTTAACAATGAGCAGTTCTTC. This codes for CSVAVNNEQFF.

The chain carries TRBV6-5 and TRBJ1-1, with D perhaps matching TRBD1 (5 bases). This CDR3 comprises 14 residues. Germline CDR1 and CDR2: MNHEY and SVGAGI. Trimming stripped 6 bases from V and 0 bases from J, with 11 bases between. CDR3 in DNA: TGTGCCAGCAGCTCAGGGATCATGAACACTGAAGCTTTCTTT. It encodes CASSSGIMNTEAFF.

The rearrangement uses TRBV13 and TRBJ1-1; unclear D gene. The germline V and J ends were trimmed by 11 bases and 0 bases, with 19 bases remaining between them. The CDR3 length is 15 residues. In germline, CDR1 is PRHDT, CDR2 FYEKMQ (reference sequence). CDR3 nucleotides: TGTGCCGCAGCTCCTTTTTTGGAGGTGAACACTGAAGCTTTCTTT. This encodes CAAAPFLEVNTEAFF.

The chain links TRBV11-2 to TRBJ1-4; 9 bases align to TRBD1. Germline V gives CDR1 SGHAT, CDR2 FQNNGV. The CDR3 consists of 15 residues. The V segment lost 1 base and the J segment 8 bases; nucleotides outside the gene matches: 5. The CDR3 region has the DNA TGTGCCAGCAGCTTAGGAGGACAGGGGCACGAAAAACTGTTTTTT. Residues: CASSLGGQGHEKLFF.

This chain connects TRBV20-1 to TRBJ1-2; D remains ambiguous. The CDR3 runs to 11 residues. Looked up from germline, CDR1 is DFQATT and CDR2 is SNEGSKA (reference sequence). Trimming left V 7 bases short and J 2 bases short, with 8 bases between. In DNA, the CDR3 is TGCAGTGTTCCAATCAACTATGGCTACACCTTC. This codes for CSVPINYGYTF.

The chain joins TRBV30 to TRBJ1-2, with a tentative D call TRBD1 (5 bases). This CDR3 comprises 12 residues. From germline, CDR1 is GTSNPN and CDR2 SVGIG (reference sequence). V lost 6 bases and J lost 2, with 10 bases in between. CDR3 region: CACADSNYGYTF. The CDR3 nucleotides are TGTGCCTGTGCTGACAGCAACTATGGCTACACCTTC.

Here the CDR3 DNA reads TGTGCCAGTAGGGCCAGCACCCTAGGGGATGCTAACTATGGCTACACCTTC. This gives the protein CASRASTLGDANYGYTF. V gene TRBV19 combines with J gene TRBJ1-2, with D possibly being TRBD1 (5 bases). The CDR3 is made up of 17 amino acids. The V end was cut by 6 bases, the J end by 0 bases, with 20 bases between. The germline V gene has CDR1 LNHDA and CDR2 SQIVND (reference sequence).

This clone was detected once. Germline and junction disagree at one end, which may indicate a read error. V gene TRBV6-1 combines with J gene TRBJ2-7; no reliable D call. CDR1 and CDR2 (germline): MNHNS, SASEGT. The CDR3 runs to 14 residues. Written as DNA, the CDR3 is TGTGCCAGCTGTGAAACAAGCGACTCCTACGAGCAGTACTTC. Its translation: CASCETSDSYEQYF.

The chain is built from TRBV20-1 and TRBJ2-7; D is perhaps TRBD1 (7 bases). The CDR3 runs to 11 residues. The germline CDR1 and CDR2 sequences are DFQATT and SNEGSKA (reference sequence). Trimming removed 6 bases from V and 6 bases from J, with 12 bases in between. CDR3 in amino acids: CSAPEGAEQYF. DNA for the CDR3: TGCAGTGCCCCGGAGGGGGCCGAGCAGTACTTC.

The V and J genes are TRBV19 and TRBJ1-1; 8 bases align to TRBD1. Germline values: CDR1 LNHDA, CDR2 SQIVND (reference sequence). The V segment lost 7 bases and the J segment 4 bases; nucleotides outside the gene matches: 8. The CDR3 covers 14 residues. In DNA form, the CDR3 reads TGTGCCAGTATGACGACAGGGGCGAGCACTGAAGCTTTCTTT. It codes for CASMTTGASTEAFF.

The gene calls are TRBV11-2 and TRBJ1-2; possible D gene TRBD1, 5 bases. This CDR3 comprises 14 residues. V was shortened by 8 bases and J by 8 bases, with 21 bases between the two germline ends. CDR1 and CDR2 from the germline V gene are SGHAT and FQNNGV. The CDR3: CASGGGASLEGYTF. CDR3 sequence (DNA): TGTGCCAGCGGGGGGGGAGCGTCTTTGGAGGGCTACACCTTC.

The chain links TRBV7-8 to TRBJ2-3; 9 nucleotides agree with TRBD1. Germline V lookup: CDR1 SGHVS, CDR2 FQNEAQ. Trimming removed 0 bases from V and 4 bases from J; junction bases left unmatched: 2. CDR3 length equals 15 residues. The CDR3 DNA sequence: TGTGCCAGCAGCTTAGCGGGACAGGGAGCAGATACGCAGTATTTT. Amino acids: CASSLAGQGADTQYF.

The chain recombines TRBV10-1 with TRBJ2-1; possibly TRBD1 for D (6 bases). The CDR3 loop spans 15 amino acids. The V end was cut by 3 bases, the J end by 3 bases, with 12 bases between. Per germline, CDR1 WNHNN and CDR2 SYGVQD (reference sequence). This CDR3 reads CASSDHRDGYNEQFF. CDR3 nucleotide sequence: TGCGCCAGCAGTGACCACAGGGATGGCTACAATGAGCAGTTCTTC.

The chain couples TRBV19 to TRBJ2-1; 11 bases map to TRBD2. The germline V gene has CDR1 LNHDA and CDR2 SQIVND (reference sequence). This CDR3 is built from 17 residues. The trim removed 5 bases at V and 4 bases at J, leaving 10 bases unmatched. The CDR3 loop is CASSPGLAGAFYNEQFF. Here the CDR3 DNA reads TGTGCCAGTAGTCCCGGACTAGCGGGTGCCTTTTACAATGAGCAGTTCTTC.

CDR3 amino acids: CSARQVNTEAFF. The DNA of the CDR3 is TGCAGCGCAAGACAGGTGAACACTGAAGCTTTCTTT. This chain joins TRBV29-1 and TRBJ1-1, with D possibly matching TRBD1 (6 bases). Germline loops: CDR1 SQVTM, CDR2 ANQGSEA. V was trimmed by 7 bases and J by 0 bases, leaving 9 bases between them. The CDR3 extends over 12 amino acids.